Listed here are 12 T cell receptor beta chains from one sample, sequenced in a study of shared clonotypes between healthy human individuals. Sequenced by immunoSEQ multiplex PCR; TCRdb stores in-frame clones only, minus some. This sample has approximately 500,000 clones, with about 78% found just once. The source material was PBMCs. The receptors derive from a woman aged 40-49 years in good health. Some clones in this sample may be carry-over from other donors' samples.

The rearrangement joins TRBV6-9 to TRBJ2-1; D is unclear. CDR3 length equals 13 residues. Trimming left V 3 bases short and J 0 bases short, with 3 bases between. Germline loops: CDR1 MNHGY, CDR2 SVAAGI. CDR3 residues: CASSYDSYNEQFF. The CDR3 DNA is TGTGCCAGCAGTTACGACTCCTACAATGAGCAGTTCTTC.

The chain uses TRBV19 and TRBJ2-7; D is unclear. Germline V gene lookup returns CDR1 LNHDA and CDR2 SQIVND (reference sequence). V dropped 7 bases and J dropped 3 bases, with 19 bases sitting between them. This CDR3 spans 15 amino acids. The CDR3 is CASTPSFALSYEQYF. The DNA for the CDR3 is TGTGCCAGTACCCCGTCTTTCGCCCTGAGCTACGAGCAGTACTTC. The whole variable domain, filled in from reference TRBV19 and TRBJ2-7, reads DGGITQSPKYLFRKEGQNVTLSCEQNLNHDAMYWYRQDPGQGLRLIYYSQIVNDFQKGDIAEGYSVSREKKESFPLTVTSAQKNPTAFYLCASTPSFALSYEQYFGPGTRLTVT.

The chain couples TRBV5-1 to TRBJ2-7; D tentatively fits TRBD1 or TRBD2 (5 bases each). Germline CDR1 is SGHRS and CDR2 is YFSETQ. Between the trimmed V and J ends, which lost 4 bases and 6 bases, there was a span of 14 bases. The CDR3 length is 13 residues. CDR3 nucleotide sequence: TGCGCCAGCAGCCAGGGACCGGTAGTCGAGCAGTACTTC. Its translation is CASSQGPVVEQYF.

This CDR3 reads CASTVITGIYGYTF. CDR3 DNA: TGTGCCAGTACCGTAATAACAGGGATTTATGGCTACACCTTC. The rearrangement links TRBV19 to TRBJ1-2, with D possibly being TRBD1 (6 bases). CDR1 is LNHDA, CDR2 SQIVND, per germline (reference sequence). Trimming removed 7 bases at V and 5 bases at J, with 17 bases between. The CDR3 has 14 amino acids.

V gene TRBV9 combines with J gene TRBJ2-7, with D perhaps being TRBD1 or TRBD2 (6 bases each). The V and J ends lost 4 bases and 5 bases respectively, with 19 bases between them. Germline CDR1 SGDLS, CDR2 YYNGEE. This CDR3 is 15 amino acids long. CDR3 coding DNA: TGTGCCAGCAGCCTTACAGGGACTGGCGTAAACGAGCAGTACTTC. Protein: CASSLTGTGVNEQYF.

This chain links TRBV4-3 with TRBJ2-2, with 11 bases aligning to TRBD2. The CDR3 runs to 17 residues. After removal of 1 base from V and 6 bases from J, the junction contained 7 bases not matched to a gene. CDR1 LGHNA and CDR2 YSLEER come from the germline V gene. CDR3 sequence (DNA): TGCGCCAGCAGCCAAGGATTACTAGCGGGAGTAGCCGGGGAGCTGTTTTTT. Its translation is CASSQGLLAGVAGELFF.

The rearrangement joins TRBV9 to TRBJ2-7; maybe TRBD2 (6 bases). Germline V gene sequence: CDR1 SGDLS, CDR2 YYNGEE. Deletions cut 4 bases from V and 4 bases from J, with 15 bases between. The CDR3 length is 14 residues. The CDR3 DNA sequence: TGTGCCAGCAGCCAGACTAGTCTTGGGTACGAGCAGTACTTC. Protein: CASSQTSLGYEQYF.

This chain links TRBV2 with TRBJ2-7; 9 bases align to TRBD2. The CDR3 totals 12 residues. Germline V lookup: CDR1 SNHLY, CDR2 FYNNEI. With V trimmed by 7 bases and J by 2 bases, 0 bases remained unmatched. The CDR3 region is CASKREAYEQYF. The CDR3 DNA follows: TGTGCCAGCAAGCGGGAGGCCTACGAGCAGTACTTC. Combining the CDR3 with reference TRBV2 and TRBJ2-7 gives the whole variable domain EPEVTQTPSHQVTQMGQEVILRCVPISNHLYFYWYRQILGQKVEFLVSFYNNEISEKSEIFDDQFSVERPDGSNFTLKIRSTKLEDSAMYFCASKREAYEQYFGPGTRLTVT.

The DNA of the CDR3 is TGTGCCAGCAGTGAGTACGCCGTGGCTGGTGGAAACACCATATATTTT. Protein product: CASSEYAVAGGNTIYF. This chain connects TRBV2 to TRBJ1-3, with no clear D. CDR3 length: 16 residues. Germline values: CDR1 SNHLY, CDR2 FYNNEI. Deletions cut 3 bases from V and 3 bases from J, with 15 bases between. Complete variable domain (other parts from reference TRBV2 and TRBJ1-3): EPEVTQTPSHQVTQMGQEVILRCVPISNHLYFYWYRQILGQKVEFLVSFYNNEISEKSEIFDDQFSVERPDGSNFTLKIRSTKLEDSAMYFCASSEYAVAGGNTIYFGEGSWLTVV.

V gene TRBV19 combines with J gene TRBJ1-5, with D possibly being TRBD1 (6 bases). V lost 10 bases, J lost 4 bases, and 11 bases lay in between. The length of the CDR3 is 12 residues. Per the germline V gene, CDR1 is LNHDA and CDR2 is SQIVND (reference sequence). Here the CDR3 DNA reads TGTGCCACTGGACAGATAAATCAGCCCCAGCATTTT. It codes for CATGQINQPQHF. Complete variable domain (other parts from reference TRBV19 and TRBJ1-5): DGGITQSPKYLFRKEGQNVTLSCEQNLNHDAMYWYRQDPGQGLRLIYYSQIVNDFQKGDIAEGYSVSREKKESFPLTVTSAQKNPTAFYLCATGQINQPQHFGDGTRLSIL.

This clone was recorded a few times. This chain links TRBV28 with TRBJ1-5, with TRBD1 matching over 9 bases. There are 17 residues in the CDR3. CDR1 is MDHEN, CDR2 SYDVKM, per germline. The V segment lost 6 bases and the J segment 6 bases; nucleotides outside the gene matches: 15. This CDR3 is CASSPLYGTGSSQPQHF. CDR3 bases: TGTGCCAGCAGCCCTCTTTATGGGACAGGGTCTAGTCAGCCCCAGCATTTT.

In regard to this clone: Other DNA sequences within the sample encode an identical CDR3. The chain couples TRBV7-3 to TRBJ2-2; 7 bases agree with TRBD2. The germline CDR1 and CDR2 sequences are SGHTA and FQGTGA. CDR3 length: 15 residues. After removal of 1 base from V and 4 bases from J, the junction contained 3 bases not matched to a gene. CDR3 coding DNA: TGTGCCAGCAGCTTAAGACGCGGGGGCACCGGGGAGCTGTTTTTT. It yields the protein CASSLRRGGTGELFF.